This T cell receptor beta chain emerged from a study of blood T cell repertoires in COVID-19. The overall study: In each case, the material was cDNA or gDNA derived from T cells, B-cell-depleted T cells, or PBMCs.

Germline-derived CDR1 and CDR2 are LGHDT and YNNKEL (reference sequence). The trim removed 4 bases at V and 6 bases at J, leaving 5 bases unmatched. The CDR3 covers 14 residues. Some clones are missing from TCRdb's copy, which holds only in-frame ones; the method was immunoSEQ multiplex PCR. The top ten hold around 15% of the sample, which has 30,000 to 35,000 clones, roughly 85% seen once. J is TRBJ1-5 and V is TRBV3-1 (or the pseudogene TRBV3-2); 8 bases are a match to TRBD1. The TCR was taken from a human donor with acute or convalescent COVID-19. The donor label of this sample is uncertain. Sequences were obtained from peripheral blood. The CDR3 DNA reads as TGTGCCAGCAGCCGAGGACAGGGCGGTCAGCCCCAGCATTTT. This encodes CASSRGQGGQPQHF.